This T cell receptor beta chain was sequenced in a study of CD8+ T cells in alopecia areata. Investigators isolated RNA and reverse transcribed it into cDNA to act as the sequencing template. The assay was immunoSEQ multiplex PCR, and TCRdb's table has in-frame clones only and misses some. Of 150,000 to 200,000 clones in the sample, roughly 60% were seen once. CDR1 and CDR2 (germline): SGHNT, YYREEE (reference sequence). The CDR3 is made up of 12 amino acids. The V gene end was trimmed by 4 bases and the J gene end by 6 bases; junction bases not matched to a gene: 4. Stated treatment: oral pan-JAK inhibitor, 5-10 mg twice daily. Researchers took lesional scalp punch biopsies and peripheral blood from people who were alopecia areata patients. PBMC-derived CD4+ and CD8+ T cells were sorted.

The sample consisted of CD4+ T cells sorted from blood, taken at week 24, from a patient treated with tofacitinib. The V call is TRBV5-4, the J call TRBJ2-7; 7 nucleotides align to TRBD1. The sequence was obtained from a human donor with alopecia areata. As DNA, the CDR3 is TGTGCCAGCAGCGACTACAGGGGCGAGCAGTACTTC. It translates to CASSDYRGEQYF.